What follows is one T cell receptor (beta chain) and its context. What it binds is not known. The V end lost 5 bases, the J end lost 8 bases, and 19 bases lay between the germline ends. The CDR3 sequence is 15 residues long. The V gene's germline CDR1 is MNHEY and CDR2 SMNVEV (reference sequence). The data were obtained in a study of CD8 T cells in Susac syndrome. Under recently defined diagnostic criteria, the patients with Susac syndrome qualified as having definite or probable disease. Study outcomes and limitations: Clonal expansion involving Susac CD8+ cells peaked in TEMRA cells and active patients. Total CD8+ repertoires held some 16 Susac-specific public clones, while CD8+ TEMRA repertoires held several.

Random-hexamer reverse transcription was applied to roughly 0.45 to 1 ug RNA. The method of amplification for TCR beta CDR3 was immunoSEQ multiplex PCR, covering 54 Vbeta and 13 Jbeta. TCRdb redid the calling of the immunoSEQ multiplex PCR reads with MiXCR, one entry per CDR3 protein. The sample includes some 200,000 distinct CDR3 sequences, just under 95% of them seen just once. The chain recombines TRBV27 with TRBJ2-1; TRBD1 is a possible D gene (6 bases). Input material: CD8+ T cells from PBMCs. This receptor was obtained from a human donor with Susac syndrome. The CDR3 here is CASSTSPQGTDEQFF. CDR3 coding DNA: TGTGCCAGCAGTACCTCCCCACAGGGCACCGATGAGCAGTTCTTC.